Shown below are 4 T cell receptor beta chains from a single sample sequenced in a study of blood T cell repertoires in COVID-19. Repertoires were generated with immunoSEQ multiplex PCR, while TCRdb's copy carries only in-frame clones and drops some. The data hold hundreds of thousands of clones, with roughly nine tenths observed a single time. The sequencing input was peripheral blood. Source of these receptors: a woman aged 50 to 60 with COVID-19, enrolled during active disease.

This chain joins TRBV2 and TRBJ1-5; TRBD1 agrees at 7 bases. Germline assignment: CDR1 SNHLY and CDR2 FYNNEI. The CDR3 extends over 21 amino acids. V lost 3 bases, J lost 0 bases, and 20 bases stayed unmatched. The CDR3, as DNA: TGTGCCAGCAGTGACGGTTTACAGGGGTGGGGGAACTACTATAGCAATCAGCCCCAGCATTTT. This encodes CASSDGLQGWGNYYSNQPQHF.

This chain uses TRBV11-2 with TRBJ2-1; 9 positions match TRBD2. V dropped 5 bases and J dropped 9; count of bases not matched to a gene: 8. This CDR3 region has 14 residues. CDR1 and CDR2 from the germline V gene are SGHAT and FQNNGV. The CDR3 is CASSGGGALSEQFF. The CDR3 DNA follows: TGTGCCAGCAGCGGCGGGGGGGCCTTAAGTGAGCAGTTCTTC.

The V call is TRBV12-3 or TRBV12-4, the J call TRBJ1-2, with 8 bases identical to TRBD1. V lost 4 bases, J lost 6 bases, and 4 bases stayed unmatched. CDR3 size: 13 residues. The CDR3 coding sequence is TGTGCCAGCAGTTCACAGGGGGGGAATGGCTACACCTTC. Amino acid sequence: CASSSQGGNGYTF.

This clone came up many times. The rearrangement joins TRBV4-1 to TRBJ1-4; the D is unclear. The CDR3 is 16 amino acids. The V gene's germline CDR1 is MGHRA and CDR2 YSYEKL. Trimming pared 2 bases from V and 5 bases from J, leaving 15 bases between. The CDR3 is CASSQFLVGWNEKLFF. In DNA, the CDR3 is TGCGCCAGCAGCCAATTCCTCGTGGGCTGGAATGAAAAACTGTTTTTT.